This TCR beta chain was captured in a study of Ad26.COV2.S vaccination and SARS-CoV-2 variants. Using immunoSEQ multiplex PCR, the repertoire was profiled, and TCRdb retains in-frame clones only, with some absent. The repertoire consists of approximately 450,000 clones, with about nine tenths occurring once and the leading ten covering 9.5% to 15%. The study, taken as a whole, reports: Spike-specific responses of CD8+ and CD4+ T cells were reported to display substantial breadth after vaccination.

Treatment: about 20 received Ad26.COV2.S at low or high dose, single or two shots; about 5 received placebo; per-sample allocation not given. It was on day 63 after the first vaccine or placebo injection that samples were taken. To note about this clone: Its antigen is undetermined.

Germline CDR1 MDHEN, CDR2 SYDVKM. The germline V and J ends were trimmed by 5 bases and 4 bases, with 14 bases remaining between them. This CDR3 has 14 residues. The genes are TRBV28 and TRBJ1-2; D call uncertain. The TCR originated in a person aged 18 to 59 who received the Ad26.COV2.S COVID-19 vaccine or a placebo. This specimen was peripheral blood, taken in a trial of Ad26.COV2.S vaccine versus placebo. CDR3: CASSPTSDPYGYTF. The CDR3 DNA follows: TGTGCCAGCAGTCCCACTTCGGATCCCTATGGCTACACCTTC.